This is a list of T cell receptor beta chains from one sample in a study of OX40 agonist ivuxolimab in advanced cancers. TCRdb's copy holds only in-frame clones and misses some; the assay was immunoSEQ multiplex PCR. Seen here are tens of thousands of clones, around 94% observed once, and the top ten hold about 15%. Here the sequenced sample was CD4+ or CD8+ T cells sorted from blood, taken in a trial of the OX40 agonist ivuxolimab. Source of these receptors: an adult with an advanced solid tumor such as melanoma, head and neck, liver or kidney cancer. Both conserved end residues are part of each CDR3. Each record gives: clone size, J gene, D gene, V gene, CDR3 protein, CDR3 DNA. A D gene is named only where the DNA matches it firmly. Expanded clones are given a class, and other clones once, few, many or no size at all.

NA | TRBJ2-7 | NA | TRBV27 | CASSLSPGTAYEQYF | TGTGCCAGCAGTTTATCACCGGGAACGGCCTACGAGCAGTACTTC
once | TRBJ1-2 | TRBD1 | TRBV4-1 | CASSQRQGEGSYGYTF | TGCGCCAGCAGCCAAAGACAGGGGGAGGGGTCCTATGGCTACACCTTC
NA | TRBJ1-6 | NA | TRBV19 | CASRPGRSNSPLHF | TGTGCCAGTAGACCCGGACGGTCTAATTCACCCCTCCACTTT
NA | TRBJ1-6 | NA | TRBV9 | CASSVEGLRSPLHF | TGTGCCAGCAGCGTAGAGGGACTTAGATCACCCCTCCACTTT
NA | TRBJ2-7 | TRBD1 | TRBV28 | CASSTGTGAYEQYF | TGTGCCAGCAGTACCGGGACAGGAGCCTACGAGCAGTACTTC
NA | TRBJ1-1 | NA | TRBV13 | CASSVRDTEAFF | TGTGCCAGCAGTGTCCGGGACACTGAAGCTTTCTTT
NA | TRBJ2-1 | TRBD2 | TRBV7-9 | CASVSLAEPYNEQFF | TGTGCCAGCGTCTCACTAGCGGAACCTTACAATGAGCAGTTCTTC
NA | TRBJ2-7 | NA | TRBV7-2 | CASSLLVTRYYEQYF | TGTGCCAGCAGCTTATTGGTGACTAGGTACTACGAGCAGTACTTC
NA | TRBJ1-2 | NA | TRBV2 | CASMGTPNYGYTF | TGTGCCAGCATGGGGACACCTAACTATGGCTACACCTTC
NA | TRBJ2-1 | TRBD2 | TRBV15 | CATSRDLTSGTGEKQFF | TGTGCCACCAGCAGAGATCTCACTAGCGGGACCGGGGAAAAGCAGTTCTTC
NA | TRBJ1-1 | NA | TRBV27 | CASSLFPPGTLNTEAFF | TGTGCCAGCAGTTTATTTCCCCCTGGCACATTGAACACTGAAGCTTTCTTT
once | TRBJ1-2 | NA | TRBV11-2 | CASSTHRVGFYGYTF | TGTGCCAGCAGCACACACAGGGTCGGATTTTATGGCTACACCTTC
NA | TRBJ2-1 | TRBD2 | TRBV4-3 | CASSPFASREWSYNEQFF | TGCGCCAGCAGCCCCTTTGCCTCGCGGGAGTGGTCCTACAATGAGCAGTTCTTC
NA | TRBJ1-5 | NA | TRBV6-6 | CASSYGEPQHF | TGTGCCAGCAGTTACGGGGAGCCCCAGCATTTT
NA | TRBJ1-1 | TRBD1 | TRBV5-4 | CASSIYRGLNTEAFF | TGTGCCAGCAGCATCTACAGGGGGCTGAACACTGAAGCTTTCTTT